This entry describes one T cell receptor beta chain. Per the authors' pipeline: Reference gene primers were amplified, and this amplification served to estimate nucleated cell counts. Measured with immunoSEQ multiplex PCR; TCRdb has only the in-frame clones, and not every one. From that table come the V and J calls and clone size; the DNA was used to work out D and trimming. Of approximately 300,000 clones listed, approximately 85% are singletons. The data were taken from a study of blood T cell repertoires in COVID-19. Germline CDR1 is SGHKS and CDR2 is YYEKEE (reference sequence). The CDR3 is made up of 13 amino acids. Trimming removed 1 base from V and 7 bases from J, with 9 bases in between.

Sequenced input: PBMCs or T cells enriched from blood (not recorded which). This TCR was recovered from a woman in her 30s who had recovered from COVID-19. This sequence joins TRBV5-5 and TRBJ2-1; no definite D call. CDR3 sequence: CASSLMRKNEQFF. In DNA, the CDR3 is TGTGCCAGCAGCTTGATGCGGAAAAATGAGCAGTTCTTC.